The clone carrying this T cell receptor (beta chain) was seen a few times. The antigen is not known. A read error may produce the germline difference seen at one junction end. CDR1 is SGHRS and CDR2 is YFSETQ in the germline V gene. The CDR3 spans 13 residues. The record originates from a study of T cells after yellow fever vaccination. In the study overall: SMART-Seq v4 Ultra Low Input prepared libraries from low-cell fractions. Overall study results and limits: Booster sampling recovered most clones from primary vaccination (96% CD4, approximately 88% CD8).

Making TCR cDNA involved 5'RACE template switching, which added UMIs and a universal primer site. TCRdb independently ran MiXCR on the 5' RACE reads; one entry per CDR3 protein. The data show hundreds of thousands of distinct CDR3 sequences, around 3.6% seen once. The receptor comes from a man between 18 and 29 years old who received the YFV17D yellow fever vaccine. The source was PBMCs, collected on the day of the yellow fever booster vaccination. The chain carries TRBV5-1 and TRBJ2-5, with D tentatively TRBD1 (6 bases). CDR3 nucleotide sequence: TGCGCCAGCACCTTGACAGGATCGAAGACCCAGTACTTC. This sequence encodes CASTLTGSKTQYF.